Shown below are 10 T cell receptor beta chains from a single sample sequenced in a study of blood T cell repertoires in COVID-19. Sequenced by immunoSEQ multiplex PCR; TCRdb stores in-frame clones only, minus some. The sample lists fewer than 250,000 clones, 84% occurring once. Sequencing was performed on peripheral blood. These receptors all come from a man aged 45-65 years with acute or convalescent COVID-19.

In DNA form, the CDR3 reads TGTGCCAGCAGTGAAGGGCAGGGTCCCGGGAACACTGAAGCTTTCTTT. It yields the protein CASSEGQGPGNTEAFF. This chain uses TRBV6-1 with TRBJ1-1, with D maybe TRBD1 (5 bases). The CDR3 totals 16 residues. V lost 1 base and J lost 1, with 13 bases in between. The V gene's germline CDR1 is MNHNS and CDR2 SASEGT.

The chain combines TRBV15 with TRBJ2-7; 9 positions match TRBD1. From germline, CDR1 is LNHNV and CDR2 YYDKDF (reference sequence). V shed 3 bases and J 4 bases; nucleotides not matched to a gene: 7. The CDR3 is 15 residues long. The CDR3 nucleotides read TGTGCCACCAGCAGTGTTTCACAGGGGGCTTACGAGCAGTACTTC. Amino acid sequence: CATSSVSQGAYEQYF.

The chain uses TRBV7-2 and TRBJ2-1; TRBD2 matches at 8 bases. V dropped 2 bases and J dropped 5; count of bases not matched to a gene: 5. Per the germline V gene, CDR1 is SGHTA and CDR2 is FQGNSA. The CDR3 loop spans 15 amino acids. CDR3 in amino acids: CASSLISGSDNEQFF. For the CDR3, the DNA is TGTGCCAGCAGCTTAATCAGCGGGAGCGACAATGAGCAGTTCTTC.

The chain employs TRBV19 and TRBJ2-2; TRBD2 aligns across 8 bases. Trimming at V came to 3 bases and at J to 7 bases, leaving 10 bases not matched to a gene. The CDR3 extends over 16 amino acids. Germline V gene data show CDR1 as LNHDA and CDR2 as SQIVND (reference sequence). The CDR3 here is CASSIYAGGQGGELFF. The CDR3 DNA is TGTGCCAGTAGTATTTACGCGGGAGGTCAAGGCGGGGAGCTGTTTTTT.

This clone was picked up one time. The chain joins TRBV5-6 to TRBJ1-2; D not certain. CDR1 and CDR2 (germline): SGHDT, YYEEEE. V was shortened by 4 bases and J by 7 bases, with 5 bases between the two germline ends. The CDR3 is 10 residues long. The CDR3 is CASSRGGYTF. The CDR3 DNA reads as TGTGCCAGCAGCCGGGGTGGCTACACCTTC.

This CDR3 reads CASSRQGTYEQYF. CDR3 DNA: TGTGCCAGCAGTCGCCAGGGAACCTACGAGCAGTACTTC. The rearrangement joins TRBV27 to TRBJ2-7; tentatively, D is TRBD1 (5 bases). The CDR3 runs 13 residues. The V end was cut by 5 bases, the J end by 2 bases, with 10 bases between. In germline, CDR1 is MNHEY, CDR2 SMNVEV (reference sequence).

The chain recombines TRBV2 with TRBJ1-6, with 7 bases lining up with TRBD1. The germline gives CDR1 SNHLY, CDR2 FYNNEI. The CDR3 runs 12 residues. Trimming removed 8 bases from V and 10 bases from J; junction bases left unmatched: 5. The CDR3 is CASEGAGSPLHF. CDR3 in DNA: TGTGCCAGCGAGGGGGCGGGATCACCCCTCCACTTT.

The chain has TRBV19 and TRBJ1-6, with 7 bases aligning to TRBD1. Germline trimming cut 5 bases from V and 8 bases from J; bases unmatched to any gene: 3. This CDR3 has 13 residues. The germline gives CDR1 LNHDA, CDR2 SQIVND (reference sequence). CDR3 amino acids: CASSAQGDSPLHF. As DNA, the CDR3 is TGTGCCAGTAGTGCGCAGGGGGATTCACCCCTCCACTTT.

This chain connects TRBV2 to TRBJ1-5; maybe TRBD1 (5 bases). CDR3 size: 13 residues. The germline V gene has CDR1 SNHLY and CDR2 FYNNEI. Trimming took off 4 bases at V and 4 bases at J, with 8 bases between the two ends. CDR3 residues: CASSAGANQPQHF. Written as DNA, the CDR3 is TGTGCCAGCAGTGCTGGGGCTAATCAGCCCCAGCATTTT.

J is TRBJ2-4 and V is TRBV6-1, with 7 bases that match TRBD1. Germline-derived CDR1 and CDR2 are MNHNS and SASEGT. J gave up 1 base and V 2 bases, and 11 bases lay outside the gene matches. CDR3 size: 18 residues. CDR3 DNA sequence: TGTGCCAGCAGTGAAAGGGAAAAAGGGGGCTGGGCCAAAAACATTCAGTACTTC. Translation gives CASSEREKGGWAKNIQYF.